A single sample gave rise to the 25 T cell receptor beta chains below, sequenced in a study of cytomegalovirus exposure and HLA in healthy donors. Both 60 Vbeta primers and 13 Jbeta primers went into the PCR. Clones were sequenced by immunoSEQ multiplex PCR, and TCRdb holds only the in-frame ones, with some missing. The sample holds approximately 200,000 clones, 60% to 85% seen once. Sample: PBMCs. Receptors originate from a girl between 5 and 17 years old in good health and CMV-seropositive.

The chain links TRBV4-3 to TRBJ1-2; 9 nucleotides align to TRBD1. The germline gives CDR1 LGHNA, CDR2 YSLEER. The CDR3 extends over 15 amino acids. With 4 bases clipped from V and 2 bases from J, the junction kept 5 bases outside the gene matches. CDR3 sequence (DNA): TGCGCCAGCAGCCCCGACAGGGGGTTCAACTATGGCTACACCTTC. Protein: CASSPDRGFNYGYTF.

The chain uses TRBV7-2 and TRBJ1-4; a weak D match, TRBD1 (6 bases). The germline V and J ends were trimmed by 4 bases and 7 bases, with 13 bases remaining between them. Germline V gene sequence: CDR1 SGHTA, CDR2 FQGNSA. The length of the CDR3 is 14 residues. The CDR3 DNA follows: TGTGCCAGCAGCTCCACAGGGAACGCTGAAAAACTGTTTTTT. Translating gives CASSSTGNAEKLFF.

The J gene is TRBJ2-1, the V gene TRBV25-1, with 7 bases matching TRBD1. The trim removed 4 bases at V and 14 bases at J, leaving 11 bases unmatched. In germline, CDR1 is MGHDK, CDR2 SYGVNS. CDR3 length equals 13 residues. CDR3 amino acids: CASSVTGTEGKFF. CDR3 coding DNA: TGTGCCAGCAGTGTGACAGGGACCGAGGGGAAGTTCTTC.

The V gene is TRBV18, the J gene TRBJ2-3; D ambiguous. This CDR3 spans 15 amino acids. CDR1 and CDR2 from the germline V gene are KGHSH and LQKENI. The ends were cut back, 3 bases at V and 0 bases at J, with 10 bases in the middle. CDR3 bases: TGTGCCAGCTCACCGAGCAGCGTTAGCACAGATACGCAGTATTTT. Amino acids: CASSPSSVSTDTQYF.

The CDR3: CASSLAGRDTEAFF. The CDR3 nucleotides are TGTGCCAGCAGCTTAGCGGGGAGGGACACTGAAGCTTTCTTT. The chain recombines TRBV11-2 with TRBJ1-1; D is unclear. The germline V gene encodes CDR1 SGHAT and CDR2 FQNNGV. Trimming stripped 1 base from V and 3 bases from J, with 9 bases between. The CDR3 has 14 amino acids.

J is TRBJ2-7 and V is TRBV7-8; 9 bases are shared with TRBD2. In germline, CDR1 is SGHVS, CDR2 FQNEAQ. The CDR3 totals 14 residues. Trimming at V came to 4 bases and at J to 0 bases, leaving 1 base not matched to a gene. The CDR3 region has the DNA TGTGCCAGCAGCTCGACTAGCGGCTCCTACGAGCAGTACTTC. Encoded protein: CASSSTSGSYEQYF.

This chain joins TRBV10-2 and TRBJ1-2; TRBD1 matches 7 bases. The CDR3 length is 15 residues. Germline CDR1 and CDR2: WSHSY and SAAADI. V lost 3 bases to trimming and J lost 0 bases; unmatched junction nucleotides: 4. CDR3 nucleotides: TGCGCCAGCAGTGATGTGGACAGGTCTAACTATGGCTACACCTTC. Protein: CASSDVDRSNYGYTF.

The genes are TRBV2 and TRBJ2-7, with TRBD2 as a possible D gene (6 bases). The V gene's germline CDR1 is SNHLY and CDR2 FYNNEI. This CDR3 spans 16 amino acids. V was cut by 6 bases and J by 2 bases, with 20 bases left in between. CDR3 protein: CASRGLSSRATYEQYF. The DNA of the CDR3 is TGTGCCAGCAGGGGACTCTCCTCCCGGGCTACCTACGAGCAGTACTTC. Full variable domain (outside the CDR3, taken from reference TRBV2 and TRBJ2-7): EPEVTQTPSHQVTQMGQEVILRCVPISNHLYFYWYRQILGQKVEFLVSFYNNEISEKSEIFDDQFSVERPDGSNFTLKIRSTKLEDSAMYFCASRGLSSRATYEQYFGPGTRLTVT.

V is TRBV2 and J is TRBJ2-2; TRBD1 matches 8 bases. V gave up 6 bases and J gave up 6 bases; unmatched junction bases: 6. Germline CDR1 and CDR2: SNHLY and FYNNEI. The CDR3 runs to 14 residues. The CDR3 loop is CASSLRQGPGELFF. Written as DNA, the CDR3 is TGTGCCAGCAGCCTAAGACAGGGGCCCGGGGAGCTGTTTTTT.

This rearrangement joins TRBV7-2 to TRBJ2-1, with 9 positions matching TRBD1. The CDR3 spans 16 residues. V dropped 5 bases and J dropped 3; count of bases not matched to a gene: 8. Germline V gives CDR1 SGHTA, CDR2 FQGNSA. The CDR3 protein is CASSTTSTGGYNEQFF. The CDR3 coding sequence is TGTGCCAGCAGCACTACCTCGACAGGGGGCTACAATGAGCAGTTCTTC.

This clone was observed once. This chain connects TRBV2 to TRBJ1-2; no clear D. The V end was cut by 6 bases, the J end by 5 bases, with 10 bases between. The CDR3 consists of 12 residues. CDR1 is SNHLY and CDR2 is FYNNEI in the germline V gene. As DNA, the CDR3 is TGTGCCAGCAGCCCTGGGCCTTATGGCTACACCTTC. Its protein product is CASSPGPYGYTF.

The table lists this clone with a count of one. The chain carries TRBV5-1 and TRBJ1-4; tentative D call: TRBD1 (5 bases). V dropped 0 bases and J dropped 0 bases, with 9 bases sitting between them. The CDR3 runs to 16 residues. Germline V gives CDR1 SGHRS, CDR2 YFSETQ. CDR3 DNA sequence: TGCGCCAGCAGCTTGGCCGGGGGGTCAACTAATGAAAAACTGTTTTTT. Encoded protein: CASSLAGGSTNEKLFF.

The chain carries TRBV4-1 and TRBJ2-5; D perhaps matches TRBD1 (7 bases). The CDR3 spans 19 residues. Per the germline V gene, CDR1 is MGHRA and CDR2 is YSYEKL. V gave up 2 bases and J gave up 2 bases, with 24 bases separating them. CDR3 sequence: CASSQPSSPLRGTQETQYF. As DNA, the CDR3 is TGCGCCAGCAGCCAACCCTCATCCCCCCTCAGGGGGACTCAAGAGACCCAGTACTTC.

The rearrangement uses TRBV6-1 and TRBJ2-7; TRBD2 agrees at 12 bases. Germline CDR1 reads MNHNS; CDR2 reads SASEGT. This CDR3 has 14 amino acids. The V and J ends lost 9 bases and 6 bases, in that order; junction bases with no gene match: 9. The CDR3 DNA reads as TGTGCCAGTCGCGCTAGCGGGGGGGAGGGCGAGCAGTACTTC. This translates into CASRASGGEGEQYF.

In this sample, this clone turned up once. The chain carries TRBV6-1 and TRBJ1-5; maybe TRBD1 (5 bases). CDR3 length: 14 amino acids. CDR1 and CDR2 from the germline V gene are MNHNS and SASEGT. V was clipped by 10 bases and J by 0 bases, with 13 bases between them. The CDR3 coding sequence is TGTGCCACTTACCCCAGGGATAGCAATCAGCCCCAGCATTTT. It is translated as CATYPRDSNQPQHF.

V usage is TRBV11-3 and J usage is TRBJ2-3; TRBD2 is a possible D gene (7 bases). The V gene's germline CDR1 is SGHNT and CDR2 YENEEA. The CDR3 extends over 19 amino acids. V was shortened by 3 bases and J by 1 base, with 23 bases between the two germline ends. CDR3 coding DNA: TGTGCCAGCAGCTTGGACAGCCTGCCACGGGGGGCGGGCACAGATACGCAGTATTTT. Protein: CASSLDSLPRGAGTDTQYF.

V gene TRBV23-1 combines with J gene TRBJ1-6, with D perhaps TRBD1 (5 bases). TRBV23-1 is an ORF for which the function is uncertain. This CDR3 region has 14 residues. V was shortened by 10 bases and J by 7 bases, with 17 bases between the two germline ends. CDR3: CATLLQGGNSPLHF. In DNA form, the CDR3 reads TGCGCCACCCTACTGCAGGGAGGCAATTCACCCCTCCACTTT.

The chain couples TRBV7-2 to TRBJ2-7, with 9 bases that match TRBD2. This CDR3 is 15 amino acids long. Germline CDR1 SGHTA, CDR2 FQGNSA. J was trimmed by 5 bases and V by 0 bases; bases with no gene match: 5. The CDR3 DNA is TGTGCCAGCAGCTTAGCGCGCGGGGGGGTAGACGAGCAGTACTTC. Translated: CASSLARGGVDEQYF.

The chain employs TRBV5-6 and TRBJ1-1; 7 nucleotides agree with TRBD1. CDR1 is SGHDT and CDR2 is YYEEEE in the germline V gene. V trimming: 3 bases; J trimming: 0 bases; junction bases outside the gene matches: 8. The CDR3 length is 16 residues. The CDR3 is CASSSPPGQMNTEAFF. The CDR3 bases are TGTGCCAGCAGCTCCCCCCCGGGACAGATGAACACTGAAGCTTTCTTT.

V usage is TRBV6-5 and J usage is TRBJ1-1, with TRBD1 matching 9 bases. The CDR3 is 14 amino acids. Trimming removed 1 base from V and 5 bases from J; junction bases left unmatched: 2. Germline V lookup: CDR1 MNHEY, CDR2 SVGAGI. The CDR3 region has the DNA TGTGCCAGCAGTTACTGGGACAGGGAGACTGAAGCTTTCTTT. This codes for CASSYWDRETEAFF.

This clone was counted once. This chain connects TRBV6-1 to TRBJ1-5; 11 nucleotides match TRBD1. The trim removed 4 bases at V and 4 bases at J, leaving 0 bases unmatched. The length of the CDR3 is 14 residues. CDR1 MNHNS and CDR2 SASEGT come from the germline V gene. DNA of the CDR3: TGTGCCAGCAGTGGGGACAGGGGGAATCAGCCCCAGCATTTT. Translating gives CASSGDRGNQPQHF.

The J gene is TRBJ2-3, the V gene TRBV4-1, with 13 positions matching TRBD2. V was clipped by 4 bases and J by 0 bases; unmatched bases: 7. The germline V gene has CDR1 MGHRA and CDR2 YSYEKL. The CDR3 runs to 18 residues. This CDR3 is CASSRGLAGALSTDTQYF. The CDR3 region has the DNA TGCGCCAGCAGCCGTGGACTAGCGGGGGCCCTGAGCACAGATACGCAGTATTTT.

This chain uses TRBV11-2 with TRBJ2-7; perhaps TRBD1 as D (5 bases). Germline loops: CDR1 SGHAT, CDR2 FQNNGV. This CDR3 has 13 amino acids. V gave up 5 bases and J gave up 2 bases, with 10 bases separating them. The CDR3 sequence is CASSLRQPYEQYF. The CDR3 DNA sequence: TGTGCCAGCAGCCTACGACAGCCCTACGAGCAGTACTTC.

This rearrangement joins TRBV5-6 to TRBJ1-1; TRBD1 agrees at 7 bases. This CDR3 comprises 14 residues. V gave up 4 bases and J gave up 0 bases; unmatched junction bases: 3. The germline V gene encodes CDR1 SGHDT and CDR2 YYEEEE. The CDR3 nucleotides are TGTGCCAGCAGCGCCAGGGGGATGAACACTGAAGCTTTCTTT. This sequence encodes CASSARGMNTEAFF.

The chain carries TRBV5-5 and TRBJ1-1, with TRBD1 as a possible D gene (5 bases). Germline loops: CDR1 SGHKS, CDR2 YYEKEE (reference sequence). CDR3 length: 15 residues. Trimming cost V 0 bases and J 0 bases, with 9 bases left between them. The CDR3 sequence is CASSLGLGLNTEAFF. The CDR3 coding sequence is TGTGCCAGCAGCTTGGGGCTGGGGCTGAACACTGAAGCTTTCTTT. Full variable domain (missing parts from reference TRBV5-5 and TRBJ1-1): DAGVTQSPTHLIKTRGQQVTLRCSPISGHKSVSWYQQVLGQGPQFIFQYYEKEERGRGNFPDRFSARQFPNYSSELNVNALLLGDSALYLCASSLGLGLNTEAFFGQGTRLTVV.